The 20 T cell receptor beta chains given below trace back to one sample, sequenced in a study of blood T cell repertoires in COVID-19 (dated by TCRdb to 2018 to 2021). The protocol used for the library was the immunoSEQ multiplex PCR assay. TCRdb provides this immuneACCESS table in a form limited to in-frame rearrangements. Some clones are lacking; in checked studies, under half of them reflect an unresolved V gene, and why the rest are absent is not known. This sample is represented by around 70,000 clones; roughly 80% of them were singletons. The ten top clones hold under 8% of the sample. The sequenced sample was peripheral blood. The origin of the receptors is a man aged 55 to 70 with acute or convalescent COVID-19.

The V and J genes are TRBV18 and TRBJ2-4; D may be TRBD2 (6 bases). In germline, CDR1 is KGHSH, CDR2 LQKENI. Trimming pared 2 bases from V and 8 bases from J, leaving 10 bases between. The CDR3 consists of 13 residues. In DNA form, the CDR3 reads TGTGCCAGCTCACCAACGAGGGAGGACATTCAGTACTTC. It codes for CASSPTREDIQYF.

This sequence joins TRBV9 and TRBJ2-1; D perhaps matches TRBD1 (5 bases). The CDR3 consists of 18 residues. CDR1 is SGDLS, CDR2 YYNGEE, per germline. With 3 bases removed from V and 4 bases from J, the gap between germline ends came to 23 bases. The DNA of the CDR3 is TGTGCCAGCAGCGCCCCCCGAAGGGGTGGTAGGTCATACAATGAGCAGTTCTTC. It translates to CASSAPRRGGRSYNEQFF.

The J gene is TRBJ1-5, the V gene TRBV14; 7 bases are shared with TRBD1. Germline V lookup: CDR1 SGHDN, CDR2 FVKESK. Trimming removed 3 bases from V and 2 bases from J; junction bases left unmatched: 4. The CDR3 runs 15 residues. CDR3 coding DNA: TGTGCCAGCAGCCAGGGACAGACAGGCAATCAGCCCCAGCATTTT. Translating it yields CASSQGQTGNQPQHF.

The chain's CDR3 is CASSASPDRGRAFF. CDR3 in DNA: TGTGCCAGCAGCGCCTCCCCGGACAGGGGGAGAGCTTTCTTT. The chain is built from TRBV11-2 and TRBJ1-1; 10 bases are a match to TRBD1. J was trimmed by 10 bases and V by 5 bases; bases with no gene match: 10. Germline V gives CDR1 SGHAT, CDR2 FQNNGV. CDR3 length equals 14 residues.

This rearrangement joins TRBV24-1 to TRBJ2-3; TRBD1 aligns across 7 bases. V shed 9 bases, J shed 0 bases, and the junction held 23 bases outside the gene matches. Germline CDR1 and CDR2: KGHDR and SFDVKD. The CDR3 is 20 amino acids. The CDR3, as DNA: TGTGCCACCCCTCGTATGAGGGGGCGGGCCTTATCGTCTAGCACAGATACGCAGTATTTT. This sequence encodes CATPRMRGRALSSSTDTQYF.

The rearrangement uses TRBV5-5 and TRBJ1-5, with TRBD1 matching over 7 bases. CDR1 is SGHKS and CDR2 is YYEKEE in the germline V gene (reference sequence). The junction had 2 bases not matched to a gene; V was cut back by 3 bases and J by 5 bases. The CDR3 totals 13 residues. CDR3 region: CASSSTGDQPQHF. DNA for the CDR3: TGTGCCAGCAGCTCCACAGGGGATCAGCCCCAGCATTTT.

This chain connects TRBV2 to TRBJ2-5; D is perhaps TRBD2 (6 bases). Germline CDR1 SNHLY, CDR2 FYNNEI. The CDR3 contains 15 residues. V was clipped by 5 bases and J by 5 bases, with 18 bases between them. This CDR3 reads CASSSALARLETQYF. The CDR3 bases are TGTGCCAGCAGTTCTGCACTAGCCCGCCTGGAGACCCAGTACTTC.

This clone was observed a handful of times. The rearrangement uses TRBV5-4 and TRBJ1-1; 10 bases are a match to TRBD1. Germline trimming cut 4 bases from V and 6 bases from J; bases unmatched to any gene: 18. CDR1 and CDR2 from the germline V gene are SGHNT and YYREEE (reference sequence). There are 18 residues in the CDR3. The CDR3 here is CASSIRGVRQGAGAEAFF. CDR3 nucleotides: TGTGCCAGCAGCATTCGGGGGGTTCGACAGGGGGCAGGAGCTGAAGCTTTCTTT.

The chain is built from TRBV5-1 and TRBJ2-7; weak D call: TRBD2 (7 bases). Trimming took off 4 bases at V and 0 bases at J, with 17 bases between the two ends. Germline V gives CDR1 SGHRS, CDR2 YFSETQ. This CDR3 has 16 residues. The CDR3 region is CASSLIRGGSSYEQYF. CDR3 DNA: TGCGCCAGCAGCCTGATTAGGGGGGGGAGCTCCTACGAGCAGTACTTC.

This rearrangement joins TRBV6-2 or TRBV6-3 to TRBJ2-7; 12 nucleotides match TRBD2. The CDR3 has 14 residues. V shed 4 bases and J 7 bases; nucleotides not matched to a gene: 5. Germline CDR1 MNHEY, CDR2 SVGEGT. This CDR3 is CASSSSGGAKEQYF. Written as DNA, the CDR3 is TGTGCCAGCAGTTCTAGCGGGGGGGCGAAAGAGCAGTACTTC.

V is TRBV6-5 and J is TRBJ2-1; the match to TRBD2 covers 11 bases. The CDR3 sequence is 15 residues long. Germline assignment: CDR1 MNHEY and CDR2 SVGAGI. After removal of 6 bases from V and 3 bases from J, the junction contained 4 bases not matched to a gene. CDR3 in DNA: TGTGCCAGCAGCCAAACTAGCGGGAGCTACAATGAGCAGTTCTTC. It translates to CASSQTSGSYNEQFF.

The gene calls are TRBV12-3 or TRBV12-4 and TRBJ1-1; TRBD1 matches 7 bases. CDR3 length equals 13 residues. V was clipped by 7 bases and J by 6 bases; unmatched bases: 8. CDR3 nucleotides: TGTGCCAGCACCCTGGACAGGAGGGCTGAAGCTTTCTTT. Residues: CASTLDRRAEAFF.

In this sample, this clone turned up a few times. The chain couples TRBV5-1 to TRBJ2-1, with TRBD2 identical over 14 bases. The CDR3 extends over 16 amino acids. Germline trimming cut 3 bases from V and 6 bases from J; bases unmatched to any gene: 5. Germline V gene sequence: CDR1 SGHRS, CDR2 YFSETQ. The CDR3 bases are TGCGCCAGCAGCTCCGCGACTAGCGGGGGGGCCAATGAGCAGTTCTTC. It yields the protein CASSSATSGGANEQFF.

The rearrangement links TRBV7-9 to TRBJ2-1; possibly TRBD1 for D (6 bases). The CDR3 runs to 15 residues. V shed 5 bases and J shed 0 bases, with 11 bases lying between them. Per germline, CDR1 SEHNR and CDR2 FQNEAQ (reference sequence). CDR3 in amino acids: CASSPDRTSYNEQFF. As DNA, the CDR3 is TGTGCCAGCAGCCCCGACAGGACCTCCTACAATGAGCAGTTCTTC.

The chain combines TRBV19 with TRBJ1-5, with 7 bases identical to TRBD1. With V trimmed by 0 bases and J by 5 bases, 1 base remained unmatched. The length of the CDR3 is 14 residues. Germline V gene data show CDR1 as LNHDA and CDR2 as SQIVND (reference sequence). Written as DNA, the CDR3 is TGTGCCAGTAGTATAGAGGGGACAGATCAGCCCCAGCATTTT. This sequence encodes CASSIEGTDQPQHF.

This chain links TRBV12-3 or TRBV12-4 with TRBJ1-5; 8 bases map to TRBD1. The junction had 3 bases not matched to a gene; V was cut back by 6 bases and J by 5 bases. CDR3 length: 13 amino acids. CDR3 sequence (DNA): TGTGCCAGCAGCTTGGACAGGGATCAGCCCCAGCATTTT. It encodes CASSLDRDQPQHF.

V and J are TRBV19 and TRBJ2-7; a weak D match, TRBD2 (6 bases). CDR1 is LNHDA, CDR2 SQIVND, per germline (reference sequence). V gave up 3 bases and J gave up 0 bases, with 15 bases separating them. This CDR3 has 16 amino acids. CDR3: CASSIGSRLSSYEQYF. CDR3 nucleotide sequence: TGTGCCAGTAGTATCGGGAGCAGGCTGAGCTCCTACGAGCAGTACTTC.

The chain links TRBV19 to TRBJ1-6; TRBD1 aligns across 7 bases. CDR3 length equals 16 residues. Per germline, CDR1 LNHDA and CDR2 SQIVND (reference sequence). With 8 bases clipped from V and 0 bases from J, the junction kept 7 bases outside the gene matches. In DNA, the CDR3 is TGTGCCAGTCGGGACAGCCGGAGCTCCTATAATTCACCCCTCCACTTT. Its translation: CASRDSRSSYNSPLHF.

The rearrangement uses TRBV29-1 and TRBJ2-1; D unclear. The V end was cut by 2 bases, the J end by 4 bases, with 6 bases between. The CDR3 contains 12 residues. Germline V gene data show CDR1 as SQVTM and CDR2 as ANQGSEA. The CDR3 nucleotides read TGCAGCGTTGAACGAGCATACAATGAGCAGTTCTTC. Protein sequence: CSVERAYNEQFF.

The genes are TRBV6-2 or TRBV6-3 and TRBJ2-1; 12 positions match TRBD2. Trimming cost V 3 bases and J 10 bases; bases outside gene matches: 7. The CDR3 has 15 residues. CDR1 and CDR2 (germline): MNHEY, SVGEGT. DNA of the CDR3: TGTGCCAGCAGTTATATACTAGCGGGGGGATCCGAGCAGTTCTTC. It yields the protein CASSYILAGGSEQFF.